This is a list of T cell receptor beta chains from one sample in a study of blood T cell repertoires in COVID-19. Sequencing was performed with immunoSEQ multiplex PCR; in TCRdb, only in-frame clones are kept and a portion is missing. The table includes about 330,000 clones, around 89% detected once. Sample: peripheral blood. The receptors stem from a woman between 50 and 59 years old with active or convalescent COVID-19. The conserved cysteine and the conserved F or W are not part of the CDR3 here. Each record gives: V gene, CDR3 protein.

v_gene: TRBV6-5
CDR3aa: ASSYRGQTLSNEQF

v_gene: TRBV9
CDR3aa: ASSPGSHSKNIQY

v_gene: TRBV11-3
CDR3aa: ASSSRISSINEQF

v_gene: TRBV6-5
CDR3aa: ASSFGTGNYGYT

v_gene: TRBV2
CDR3aa: ASNSGGTVYGYT

v_gene: TRBV14
CDR3aa: ASSLHTGPLAKNIQY

v_gene: TRBV27
CDR3aa: ASSSSRGRDGYT

v_gene: TRBV19
CDR3aa: ASRDREGSPLH

v_gene: TRBV4-1
CDR3aa: ASSPQAGQGPTRNYGYT

v_gene: TRBV5-1
CDR3aa: ASSPTSGEETQY

v_gene: TRBV7-9
CDR3aa: ASSPLAGGYNEQF

v_gene: TRBV9
CDR3aa: ASSVSHSPYGYT

v_gene: TRBV19
CDR3aa: ASSIQGAAEAF

v_gene: TRBV28
CDR3aa: ASKTGGANTGELF

v_gene: TRBV11-2
CDR3aa: ASRRLTTPNEQF

v_gene: TRBV14
CDR3aa: ASSQAAGGSYNEQF

v_gene: TRBV6-2/TRBV6-3
CDR3aa: ASSNRASTRGEQF

v_gene: TRBV4-3
CDR3aa: ASSSDSSREQY

v_gene: TRBV28
CDR3aa: ASSSQYEQY

v_gene: TRBV18
CDR3aa: ASSPPGRANTEAF

v_gene: TRBV6-2/TRBV6-3
CDR3aa: ASSSAGAGANVLT

v_gene: TRBV19
CDR3aa: ASRQVGTNQPQH

v_gene: TRBV30
CDR3aa: AWNPGLTDHFYNEQF

v_gene: TRBV9
CDR3aa: ASSVAGVGYEQY

v_gene: TRBV5-1
CDR3aa: ASSLGASYGYT

v_gene: TRBV12-3/TRBV12-4
CDR3aa: ASSFRQDEKLF

v_gene: TRBV19
CDR3aa: ASSRDRQETQY

v_gene: TRBV7-3
CDR3aa: ASSPTGFAYEQY

v_gene: TRBV7-2
CDR3aa: ASSLNVSPRTLH

v_gene: TRBV4-1
CDR3aa: ASSQDRGVSGNTIY

v_gene: TRBV9
CDR3aa: ASSARGDNSPLH